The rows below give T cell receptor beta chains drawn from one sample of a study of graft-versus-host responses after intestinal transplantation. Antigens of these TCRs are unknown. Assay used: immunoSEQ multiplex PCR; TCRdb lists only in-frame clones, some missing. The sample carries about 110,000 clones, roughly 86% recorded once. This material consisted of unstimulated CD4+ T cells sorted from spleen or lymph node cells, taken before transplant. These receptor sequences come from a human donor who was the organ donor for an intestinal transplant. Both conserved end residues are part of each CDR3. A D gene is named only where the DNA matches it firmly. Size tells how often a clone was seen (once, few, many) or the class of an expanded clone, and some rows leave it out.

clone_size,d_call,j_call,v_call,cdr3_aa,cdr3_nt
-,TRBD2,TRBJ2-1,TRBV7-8,CASSLAGGPYNEQFF,TGTGCCAGCAGCTTAGCGGGAGGGCCCTACAATGAGCAGTTCTTC
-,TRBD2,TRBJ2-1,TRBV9,CASSVEGASGRNEQFF,TGTGCCAGCAGCGTAGAAGGAGCTAGCGGGAGGAATGAGCAGTTCTTC
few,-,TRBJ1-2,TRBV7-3,CASSLTGGEGARGYGYTF,TGTGCCAGCAGCTTAACGGGCGGGGAAGGGGCGCGGGGTTATGGCTACACCTTC
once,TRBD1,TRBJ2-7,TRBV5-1,CASSTQGYVYEQYF,TGCGCCAGCAGCACACAGGGGTACGTCTACGAGCAGTACTTC
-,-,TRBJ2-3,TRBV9,CASSRDSTDTQYF,TGTGCCAGCTCGAGGGATAGCACAGATACGCAGTATTTT
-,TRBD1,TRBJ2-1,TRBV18,CASSPNRGLPNEQFF,TGTGCCAGCTCACCAAACAGGGGCCTCCCCAATGAGCAGTTCTTC
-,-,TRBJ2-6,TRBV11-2,CASSLDQGSGANVLTF,TGTGCCAGCAGCCTGGACCAGGGGTCTGGGGCCAACGTCCTGACTTTC
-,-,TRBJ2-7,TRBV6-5,CASSYASLGTYEQYF,TGTGCCAGCAGTTACGCTAGCCTCGGGACCTACGAGCAGTACTTC
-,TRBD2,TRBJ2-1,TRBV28,CASRQLAGVLTYNEQFF,TGTGCCAGCAGGCAACTAGCGGGAGTTCTCACCTACAATGAGCAGTTCTTC
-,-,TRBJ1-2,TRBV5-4,CASSHTQRGHGYTF,TGTGCCAGCAGTCATACCCAGAGAGGGCATGGCTACACCTTC
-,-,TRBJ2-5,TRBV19,CASSPQGPQEAQYF,TGTGCCAGTAGTCCACAGGGCCCTCAAGAGGCCCAGTACTTC
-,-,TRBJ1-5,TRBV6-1,CASSEAGGNQPQHF,TGTGCCAGCAGTGAAGCAGGGGGGAATCAGCCCCAGCATTTT
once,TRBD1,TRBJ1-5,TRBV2,CASSEGQGERQPQHF,TGTGCCAGCAGTGAAGGACAGGGAGAAAGACAGCCCCAGCATTTT
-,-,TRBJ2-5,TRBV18,CASSPQQGIQETQYF,TGTGCCAGCTCACCGCAACAGGGAATCCAAGAGACCCAGTACTTC
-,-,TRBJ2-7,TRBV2,CASSVGRDEQYF,TGTGCCAGCAGTGTAGGTCGGGACGAGCAGTACTTC
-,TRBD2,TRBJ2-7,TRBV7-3,CASSLNAGGPYEQYF,TGTGCCAGCAGCTTAAATGCGGGAGGGCCCTACGAGCAGTACTTC
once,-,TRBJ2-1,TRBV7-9,CASILAGSVNEQFF,TGTGCCAGCATCCTGGCGGGGTCGGTCAATGAGCAGTTCTTC
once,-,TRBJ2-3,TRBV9,CASSATTSDTQYF,TGTGCCAGCAGCGCGACTACCTCAGATACGCAGTATTTT
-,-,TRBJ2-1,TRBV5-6,CASSLNGLNGGEQFF,TGTGCCAGCAGCTTAAACGGGCTCAACGGGGGTGAGCAGTTCTTC
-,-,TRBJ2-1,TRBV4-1,CASSQGGRDGRNEQFF,TGCGCCAGCAGCCAAGGGGGCCGAGACGGTCGGAATGAGCAGTTCTTC
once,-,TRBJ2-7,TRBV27,CASSRYPPPDNYEQYF,TGTGCCAGCAGTCGTTACCCCCCCCCTGACAACTACGAGCAGTACTTC
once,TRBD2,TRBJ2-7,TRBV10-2,CASSEVSGSVFYEQYF,TGCGCCAGCAGTGAGGTGAGCGGGAGTGTTTTCTACGAGCAGTACTTC
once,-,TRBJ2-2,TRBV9,CASTPRSKSNTGELFF,TGTGCCAGCACCCCCAGGAGCAAATCGAACACCGGGGAGCTGTTTTTT
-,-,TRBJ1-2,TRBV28,CASSLSYGYTF,TGTGCCAGCAGTTTAAGCTATGGCTACACCTTC
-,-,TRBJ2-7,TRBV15,CATSRHREDEQYF,TGTGCCACCAGCAGACACAGGGAGGACGAGCAGTACTTC
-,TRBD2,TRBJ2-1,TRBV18,CASSLYRAASGENEQFF,TGTGCCAGCTCACTTTACAGGGCGGCTAGCGGGGAGAATGAGCAGTTCTTC
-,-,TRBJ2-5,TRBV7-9,CASAVARTQYF,TGTGCCAGCGCAGTTGCCCGGACCCAGTACTTC
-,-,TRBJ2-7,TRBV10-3,CAISESPGTPPYEQYF,TGTGCCATCAGTGAGTCTCCCGGGACCCCCCCTTACGAGCAGTACTTC
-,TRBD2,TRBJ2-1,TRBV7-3,CASSSGTSGVQFF,TGTGCCAGCAGCTCGGGGACTAGCGGAGTTCAGTTCTTC
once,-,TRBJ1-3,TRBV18,CASSPPSGRSAGNTIYF,TGTGCCAGCTCACCACCGTCGGGGCGGAGCGCTGGAAACACCATATATTTT